The 24 T cell receptor beta chains below were found in one sample sequenced in a study of blood T cell repertoires in COVID-19. Here immunoSEQ multiplex PCR was the method, and the copy in TCRdb shows in-frame clones only, minus some. The sample yields about 310,000 clones, around 90% seen once. The sequenced sample consisted of peripheral blood. These receptors all stem from a man aged 65-85 years with acute or convalescent COVID-19.

V and J are TRBV29-1 and TRBJ2-2, with 9 bases aligning to TRBD2. Trimming removed 7 bases from V and 6 bases from J; junction bases left unmatched: 6. CDR1 is SQVTM and CDR2 is ANQGSEA in the germline V gene. CDR3 length: 13 residues. The CDR3 here is CSASGIGAGELFF. The CDR3 nucleotides read TGCAGCGCTAGCGGGATTGGTGCCGGGGAGCTGTTTTTT.

This clone was seen a few times. This rearrangement joins TRBV5-1 to TRBJ2-5, with D maybe TRBD2 (5 bases). The CDR3 sequence is 13 residues long. Germline CDR1 is SGHRS and CDR2 is YFSETQ. Deletions cut 0 bases from V and 7 bases from J, with 10 bases between. CDR3 residues: CASSLAGEVTQYF. The CDR3 coding sequence is TGCGCCAGCAGCTTGGCCGGGGAAGTGACCCAGTACTTC.

This clone was seen only a few times. The chain employs TRBV4-3 and TRBJ1-1, with D unresolved. V was trimmed by 0 bases and J by 4 bases, leaving 9 bases between them. CDR3 length equals 14 residues. Germline CDR1 LGHNA, CDR2 YSLEER. The CDR3 DNA reads as TGCGCCAGCAGCCAAGATGCCGCAGGCACTGAAGCTTTCTTT. Translating it yields CASSQDAAGTEAFF.

The rearrangement joins TRBV2 to TRBJ1-1, with 10 bases lining up with TRBD1. Germline CDR1 SNHLY, CDR2 FYNNEI. The length of the CDR3 is 13 residues. The V segment lost 7 bases and the J segment 7 bases; nucleotides outside the gene matches: 6. The CDR3 sequence: CASTRQGAFEAFF. For the CDR3, the DNA is TGTGCCAGCACTCGACAGGGGGCGTTTGAAGCTTTCTTT. Full variable domain (rest looked up from reference TRBV2 and TRBJ1-1): EPEVTQTPSHQVTQMGQEVILRCVPISNHLYFYWYRQILGQKVEFLVSFYNNEISEKSEIFDDQFSVERPDGSNFTLKIRSTKLEDSAMYFCASTRQGAFEAFFGQGTRLTVV.

The rearrangement uses TRBV7-2 and TRBJ2-3, with 8 bases fitting TRBD1. The CDR3 contains 15 residues. CDR1 and CDR2 from the germline V gene are SGHTA and FQGNSA. Germline trimming cut 5 bases from V and 4 bases from J; bases unmatched to any gene: 8. The DNA of the CDR3 is TGTGCCAGCAGCCCAGGACGGGACAGGTCAGATACGCAGTATTTT. Amino acid sequence: CASSPGRDRSDTQYF. The variable domain in full, with the rest retrieved from reference TRBV7-2 and TRBJ2-3, is GAGVSQSPSNKVTEKGKDVELRCDPISGHTALYWYRQSLGQGLEFLIYFQGNSAPDKSGLPSDRFSAERTGGSVSTLTIQRTQQEDSAVYLCASSPGRDRSDTQYFGPGTRLTVL.

About this clone itself: The junction does not match germline at one end; this may be a read error. This chain uses TRBV24-1 with TRBJ2-7; unclear D gene. CDR3 length: 12 residues. Germline CDR1 is KGHDR and CDR2 is SFDVKD. The CDR3 nucleotides are TGTGCCACCAGTGATAGAAACGGATTAGAGGACTTC. The encoded protein is CATSDRNGLEDF.

The chain has TRBV28 and TRBJ2-7; 7 bases match TRBD1. The germline V gene encodes CDR1 MDHEN and CDR2 SYDVKM. The CDR3 is made up of 16 amino acids. With V trimmed by 3 bases and J by 2 bases, 10 bases remained unmatched. Written as DNA, the CDR3 is TGTGCCAGCAGTTTCCCAAATCGGGACAGTACCTACGAGCAGTACTTC. This translates into CASSFPNRDSTYEQYF. Using reference TRBV28 and TRBJ2-7 for the parts outside the CDR3, the full variable domain is DVKVTQSSRYLVKRTGEKVFLECVQDMDHENMFWYRQDPGLGLRLIYFSYDVKMKEKGDIPEGYSVSREKKERFSLILESASTNQTSMYLCASSFPNRDSTYEQYFGPGTRLTVT.

CDR3 residues: CASSPWTSSYNEQFF. The CDR3 DNA reads as TGCGCCAGCAGCCCCTGGACTAGCAGCTACAATGAGCAGTTCTTC. V and J are TRBV4-1 and TRBJ2-1, with 8 bases that match TRBD2. Trimming at V came to 4 bases and at J to 3 bases, leaving 5 bases not matched to a gene. The CDR3 runs to 15 residues. The germline V gene has CDR1 MGHRA and CDR2 YSYEKL.

The rearrangement links TRBV5-6 to TRBJ1-4; 8 bases line up with TRBD1. V was pared by 4 bases and J by 10 bases, with 9 bases of the junction left unmatched. The CDR3 length is 14 residues. Looked up from germline, CDR1 is SGHDT and CDR2 is YYEEEE. CDR3 region: CASSGQGTGGKLFF. For the CDR3, the DNA is TGTGCCAGCAGCGGACAGGGAACGGGCGGAAAACTGTTTTTT.

V usage is TRBV3-1 (or the pseudogene TRBV3-2) and J usage is TRBJ2-1; 9 nucleotides align to TRBD2. The CDR3 loop spans 15 amino acids. Losses at the gene ends were 2 bases for V and 7 bases for J; bases not matched to a gene: 6. CDR1 is LGHDT and CDR2 is YNNKEL in the germline V gene (reference sequence). The chain's CDR3 is CASSQSAGGLNEQFF. Written as DNA, the CDR3 is TGTGCCAGCAGCCAATCAGCGGGGGGTTTGAATGAGCAGTTCTTC.

The rearrangement joins TRBV19 to TRBJ2-2; 9 bases line up with TRBD2. V was clipped by 2 bases and J by 10 bases; unmatched bases: 5. The CDR3 spans 14 residues. The germline V gene encodes CDR1 LNHDA and CDR2 SQIVND (reference sequence). Here the CDR3 reads CASSITGLAQELFF. CDR3 coding DNA: TGTGCCAGTAGTATAACGGGACTAGCTCAGGAGCTGTTTTTT.

The chain couples TRBV29-1 to TRBJ2-1; TRBD1 matches 8 bases. CDR3 length equals 12 residues. V shed 5 bases, J shed 9 bases, and the junction held 6 bases outside the gene matches. CDR1 and CDR2 from the germline V gene are SQVTM and ANQGSEA. The DNA for the CDR3 is TGCAGCGTTAGACAGGGGCTCGCTGAGCAGTTCTTC. Translating it yields CSVRQGLAEQFF.

The J gene is TRBJ2-3, the V gene TRBV2, with 11 positions matching TRBD2. V shed 1 base, J shed 4 bases, and the junction held 4 bases outside the gene matches. The CDR3 is made up of 16 amino acids. Germline V gene lookup returns CDR1 SNHLY and CDR2 FYNNEI. CDR3 loop: CASSEVGLADSDTQYF. The CDR3 DNA follows: TGTGCCAGCAGTGAAGTGGGACTAGCGGATTCAGATACGCAGTATTTT.

The V gene is TRBV2, the J gene TRBJ1-1, with TRBD1 identical over 9 bases. The CDR3 contains 15 residues. Per the germline V gene, CDR1 is SNHLY and CDR2 is FYNNEI. V gave up 8 bases and J gave up 0 bases; unmatched junction bases: 7. In DNA, the CDR3 is TGTGCCAGCCCTGCCGGGACAGGGTTGAACACTGAAGCTTTCTTT. The encoded protein is CASPAGTGLNTEAFF. The full variable domain, completed using reference TRBV2 and TRBJ1-1, is EPEVTQTPSHQVTQMGQEVILRCVPISNHLYFYWYRQILGQKVEFLVSFYNNEISEKSEIFDDQFSVERPDGSNFTLKIRSTKLEDSAMYFCASPAGTGLNTEAFFGQGTRLTVV.

The chain couples TRBV6-5 to TRBJ1-2; 7 bases fit TRBD1. J lost 4 bases, V lost 5 bases, and 4 bases had no gene match. Germline V gene sequence: CDR1 MNHEY, CDR2 SVGAGI. This CDR3 is 13 amino acids long. The CDR3 region is CASSTGQTYGYTF. CDR3 in DNA: TGTGCCAGCAGTACGGGACAGACCTATGGCTACACCTTC.

This chain uses TRBV24-1 with TRBJ2-1; D is possibly TRBD1 (7 bases). CDR1 is KGHDR, CDR2 SFDVKD, per germline. CDR3 length equals 14 residues. V dropped 4 bases and J dropped 8 bases, with 14 bases sitting between them. CDR3 bases: TGTGCCACCAGTGAGCCAGGGGGGCCTCATGAGCAGTTCTTC. This gives the protein CATSEPGGPHEQFF.

This chain uses TRBV28 with TRBJ2-1; 11 positions agree with TRBD1. Germline lookup yields CDR1 MDHEN and CDR2 SYDVKM. This CDR3 is 15 amino acids long. V dropped 6 bases and J dropped 4; count of bases not matched to a gene: 5. The CDR3: CASRTDRGPYNEQFF. CDR3 nucleotide sequence: TGTGCCAGCAGGACGGACAGGGGGCCTTACAATGAGCAGTTCTTC.

J is TRBJ2-3 and V is TRBV7-7; D possibly corresponds to TRBD1 (5 bases). V lost 5 bases and J lost 0, with 9 bases in between. The CDR3 totals 14 residues. The germline gives CDR1 SSHAT, CDR2 FNYEAQ (reference sequence). CDR3 sequence reads: CASSADRSTDTQYF. In nucleotides, the CDR3 is TGTGCCAGCAGCGCCGACAGAAGCACAGATACGCAGTATTTT.

Only one count was recorded for this clone. The CDR3: CASSLDGGTNYGYTF. DNA of the CDR3: TGTGCCAGCAGCTTAGACGGGGGAACTAACTATGGCTACACCTTC. The chain links TRBV7-2 to TRBJ1-2, with D possibly matching TRBD1 (5 bases). Trimming removed 1 base at V and 0 bases at J, with 9 bases between. This CDR3 comprises 15 residues. Germline lookup yields CDR1 SGHTA and CDR2 FQGNSA.

The CDR3 reads CASRLTVRMNSPLHF. CDR3 DNA sequence: TGTGCCAGCAGGCTGACAGTCCGGATGAATTCACCCCTCCACTTT. The chain recombines TRBV6-5 with TRBJ1-6; tentative D call: TRBD1 (5 bases). The CDR3 has 15 amino acids. V was shortened by 6 bases and J by 7 bases, with 16 bases between the two germline ends. CDR1 is MNHEY and CDR2 is SVGAGI in the germline V gene.

Notes on this clone: One end of the junction is discordant with germline, which a read error may explain. This chain links TRBV2 with TRBJ1-1, with TRBD1 as a possible D gene (6 bases). CDR1 SNHLY and CDR2 FYNNEI come from the germline V gene. This CDR3 has 14 residues. The CDR3 protein is CASGEGGRWTEAFF. The CDR3 DNA reads TGTGCCAGCGGTGAGGGGGGGCGTTGGACTGAAGCTTTCTTT.

The rearrangement links TRBV6-6 to TRBJ1-2, with 8 nucleotides matching TRBD1. This CDR3 contains 15 residues. Germline V gives CDR1 MNHNY, CDR2 SVGAGI (reference sequence). Trimming removed 6 bases from V and 5 bases from J; junction bases left unmatched: 11. CDR3: CASRPGGQELYGYTF. The CDR3 DNA reads TGTGCCAGCAGACCCGGGGGACAGGAACTTTATGGCTACACCTTC.

The table lists this clone with a count of one. The V and J genes are TRBV3-1 (or the pseudogene TRBV3-2) and TRBJ2-3; D is possibly TRBD1 (6 bases). Deletions cut 2 bases from V and 2 bases from J, with 14 bases between. This CDR3 contains 16 residues. In germline, CDR1 is LGHDT, CDR2 YNNKEL (reference sequence). DNA of the CDR3: TGTGCCAGCAGCCAAACCGGGACAATCCTCACAGATACGCAGTATTTT. Encoded protein: CASSQTGTILTDTQYF.

The V and J genes are TRBV7-2 and TRBJ1-5; no clear D gene. V was trimmed by 1 base and J by 5 bases, leaving 6 bases between them. Germline loops: CDR1 SGHTA, CDR2 FQGNSA. The CDR3 length is 13 residues. CDR3 sequence (DNA): TGTGCCAGCAGCTTAGGTAATCATCAGCCCCAGCATTTT. Translating it yields CASSLGNHQPQHF.